The 13 T cell receptor beta chains below were found in one sample sequenced in a study of T cell responses to AZD1222 COVID-19 vaccine. TCRdb keeps only in-frame clones here, not all; method: immunoSEQ multiplex PCR. The table lists approximately 220,000 clones, about 92% of them singletons. The material was peripheral blood, obtained on day 0 of MenACWY control vaccination. Receptors were obtained from an adult in good health.

In this sample, this clone turned up once. For the CDR3, the DNA is TGCGCCAGCAGCTTGGAGGTCGTGGATGGCTACACCTTC. Protein: CASSLEVVDGYTF. J is TRBJ1-2 and V is TRBV5-1; D gene unclear. This CDR3 comprises 13 residues. V was clipped by 0 bases and J by 6 bases, with 9 bases between them. Germline CDR1 is SGHRS and CDR2 is YFSETQ. The full variable domain, completed using reference TRBV5-1 and TRBJ1-2, is KAGVTQTPRYLIKTRGQQVTLSCSPISGHRSVSWYQQTPGQGLQFLFEYFSETQRNKGNFPGRFSGRQFSNSRSEMNVSTLELGDSALYLCASSLEVVDGYTFGSGTRLTVV.

V usage is TRBV4-1 and J usage is TRBJ1-1; 7 nucleotides line up with TRBD1. The germline V gene has CDR1 MGHRA and CDR2 YSYEKL. The CDR3 is 14 amino acids. The V gene end was trimmed by 5 bases and the J gene end by 0 bases; junction bases not matched to a gene: 3. The CDR3: CASSYGTVNTEAFF. Written as DNA, the CDR3 is TGCGCCAGCAGCTACGGGACAGTGAACACTGAAGCTTTCTTT.

This chain uses TRBV7-2 with TRBJ1-2; D is uncertain. CDR3 size: 15 residues. CDR1 SGHTA and CDR2 FQGNSA come from the germline V gene. V shed 7 bases and J shed 6 bases, with 21 bases lying between them. CDR3 sequence: CASNEREGELDGYTF. CDR3 DNA sequence: TGTGCCAGCAACGAAAGGGAAGGAGAATTAGATGGCTACACCTTC.

The rearrangement joins TRBV6-2 or TRBV6-3 to TRBJ1-1; TRBD1 matches at 9 bases. The germline V gene encodes CDR1 MNHEY and CDR2 SVGEGT. Germline trimming cut 2 bases from V and 3 bases from J; bases unmatched to any gene: 10. The CDR3 sequence is 17 residues long. This CDR3 reads CASSYPSTGGWHTEAFF. The DNA for the CDR3 is TGTGCCAGCAGTTACCCATCAACAGGGGGCTGGCACACTGAAGCTTTCTTT.

The DNA for the CDR3 is TGTGCCAGTAGGTCTCTCACAGGGGCATTTAACTATGGCTACACCTTC. Residues: CASRSLTGAFNYGYTF. The chain has TRBV19 and TRBJ1-2; 7 nucleotides match TRBD1. Germline values: CDR1 LNHDA, CDR2 SQIVND (reference sequence). The CDR3 is 16 amino acids. Trimming at V came to 6 bases and at J to 1 base, leaving 11 bases not matched to a gene.

CDR3 in amino acids: CASSLGGGLSTDTQYF. The CDR3 DNA is TGTGCCAGCAGTCTAGGGGGCGGCCTTAGCACAGATACGCAGTATTTT. This chain links TRBV9 with TRBJ2-3; 7 bases line up with TRBD1. The CDR3 extends over 16 amino acids. V shed 5 bases, J shed 0 bases, and the junction held 9 bases outside the gene matches. Germline CDR1 SGDLS, CDR2 YYNGEE. Based on the CDR3 plus reference TRBV9 and TRBJ2-3, the full variable domain is DSGVTQTPKHLITATGQRVTLRCSPRSGDLSVYWYQQSLDQGLQFLIQYYNGEERAKGNILERFSAQQFPDLHSELNLSSLELGDSALYFCASSLGGGLSTDTQYFGPGTRLTVL.

V usage is TRBV27 and J usage is TRBJ2-1, with a weak D call TRBD1 (5 bases). V shed 7 bases and J shed 8 bases, with 18 bases lying between them. CDR1 and CDR2 (germline): MNHEY, SMNVEV (reference sequence). This CDR3 comprises 14 residues. The CDR3 DNA reads as TGTGCCAGCAACTGGAGTGGGGCACGCGATGAGCAGTTCTTC. Encoded protein: CASNWSGARDEQFF.

The rearrangement uses TRBV6-5 and TRBJ1-5; 7 bases line up with TRBD1. V lost 6 bases to trimming and J lost 3 bases; unmatched junction nucleotides: 5. The CDR3 is 14 residues long. CDR1 and CDR2 from the germline V gene are MNHEY and SVGAGI. The DNA for the CDR3 is TGTGCCAGCAGCCCAGACAGGGCCAATCAGCCCCAGCATTTT. Residues: CASSPDRANQPQHF.

The rearrangement joins TRBV7-2 to TRBJ2-6; D is ambiguous. This CDR3 is built from 14 residues. Trimming took off 7 bases at V and 2 bases at J, with 9 bases between the two ends. The germline V gene has CDR1 SGHTA and CDR2 FQGNSA. CDR3 protein: CASTAIAGANVLTF. As DNA, the CDR3 is TGTGCCAGCACAGCAATCGCTGGGGCCAACGTCCTGACTTTC.

V and J are TRBV2 and TRBJ2-2; D gene unclear. Germline CDR1 is SNHLY and CDR2 is FYNNEI. CDR3 length: 15 residues. The ends were cut back, 0 bases at V and 3 bases at J, with 8 bases in the middle. In DNA form, the CDR3 reads TGTGCCAGCAGTGAAGCCCGTGGGGACACCGGGGAGCTGTTTTTT. Translating gives CASSEARGDTGELFF. Filled out from reference TRBV2 and TRBJ2-2, the complete variable domain reads EPEVTQTPSHQVTQMGQEVILRCVPISNHLYFYWYRQILGQKVEFLVSFYNNEISEKSEIFDDQFSVERPDGSNFTLKIRSTKLEDSAMYFCASSEARGDTGELFFGEGSRLTVL.

The rearrangement joins TRBV5-1 to TRBJ1-2; tentative D call: TRBD1 (5 bases). Looked up from germline, CDR1 is SGHRS and CDR2 is YFSETQ. Between the trimmed V and J ends, which lost 5 bases and 6 bases, there was a span of 17 bases. The CDR3 runs to 14 residues. The chain's CDR3 is CASSTGDTWDGYTF. The CDR3 coding sequence is TGCGCCAGCAGTACAGGCGACACCTGGGATGGCTACACCTTC. Complete variable domain (other parts from reference TRBV5-1 and TRBJ1-2): KAGVTQTPRYLIKTRGQQVTLSCSPISGHRSVSWYQQTPGQGLQFLFEYFSETQRNKGNFPGRFSGRQFSNSRSEMNVSTLELGDSALYLCASSTGDTWDGYTFGSGTRLTVV.

This chain connects TRBV24-1 to TRBJ2-7; D is uncertain. Looked up from germline, CDR1 is KGHDR and CDR2 is SFDVKD. The V end lost 6 bases, the J end lost 6 bases, and 14 bases lay between the germline ends. CDR3 size: 13 residues. CDR3 sequence reads: CATSKRPHGEQYF. CDR3 bases: TGTGCCACCAGTAAGCGCCCGCACGGCGAGCAGTACTTC.

The CDR3 region is CASSSDRDAEAFF. The CDR3 DNA reads as TGTGCCAGCAGTTCAGACAGGGACGCTGAAGCTTTCTTT. This rearrangement joins TRBV7-2 to TRBJ1-1, with 7 bases aligning to TRBD1. CDR1 and CDR2 from the germline V gene are SGHTA and FQGNSA. The CDR3 extends over 13 amino acids. With 6 bases clipped from V and 6 bases from J, the junction kept 7 bases outside the gene matches.